These 10 T cell receptor beta chains share one sample of origin, sequenced in a study of T cell repertoires in cytomegalovirus infection. Each CDR3 protein is one row after TCRdb ran MiXCR on the reads. The profile shows 200,000 to 250,000 distinct CDR3 sequences, over 20% of them singletons. Sequencing was performed on CD8+ T cells from PBMCs. These receptors were taken from a human donor in good health (CMV status not recorded). Some clones in this sample may be carry-over from other donors' samples.

Many counts were recorded for this clonotype. The gene calls are TRBV28 and TRBJ1-2; D is perhaps TRBD1 (6 bases). Germline lookup yields CDR1 MDHEN and CDR2 SYDVKM. The CDR3 has 15 amino acids. Deletions cut 5 bases from V and 1 base from J, with 14 bases between. Here the CDR3 reads CASSPRGPLNYGYTF. CDR3 coding DNA: TGTGCCAGCAGTCCCAGGGGACCGCTTAACTATGGCTACACCTTC.

The gene calls are TRBV28 and TRBJ2-7; TRBD1 is a possible D gene (6 bases). The CDR3 spans 17 residues. Germline V gene sequence: CDR1 MDHEN, CDR2 SYDVKM. The V and J ends lost 7 bases and 2 bases respectively, with 24 bases between them. The CDR3 sequence is CASTPLVRTAEPYEQYF. As DNA, the CDR3 is TGTGCCAGCACCCCTCTGGTCCGGACAGCCGAACCCTACGAGCAGTACTTC.

The chain carries TRBV12-3 or TRBV12-4 and TRBJ1-2, with D perhaps matching TRBD1 (5 bases). V was pared by 6 bases and J by 4 bases, with 18 bases between. The CDR3 runs 15 residues. DNA of the CDR3: TGTGCCAGCAGGACCGGGACCGGGATTCTCTATGGCTACACCTTC. Translated: CASRTGTGILYGYTF.

This clonotype was counted many times. The gene calls are TRBV20-1 and TRBJ2-3; a weak D match, TRBD2 (6 bases). The CDR3 is 14 residues long. Germline V gene lookup returns CDR1 DFQATT and CDR2 SNEGSKA (reference sequence). V shed 1 base and J shed 3 bases, with 11 bases lying between them. The CDR3 DNA reads TGCAGTGCTAGAGCGGGGGTGGGGACAGATACGCAGTATTTT. Its protein product is CSARAGVGTDTQYF.

This clonotype has ten or more counts. This chain uses TRBV28 with TRBJ1-5; TRBD1 is a possible D gene (6 bases). Germline V gene sequence: CDR1 MDHEN, CDR2 SYDVKM. The CDR3 runs to 17 residues. V was clipped by 3 bases and J by 4 bases, with 19 bases between them. CDR3 nucleotide sequence: TGTGCCAGCAGTTTGTTTCGGGGGGCGATCTGGAATCAGCCCCAGCATTTT. It codes for CASSLFRGAIWNQPQHF.

The genes are TRBV6-2 or TRBV6-3 and TRBJ1-1; D is undetermined. The CDR3 is 15 residues long. V lost 2 bases, J lost 4 bases, and 14 bases lay in between. The V gene's germline CDR1 is MNHEY and CDR2 SVGEGT. In nucleotides, the CDR3 is TGTGCCAGCAGTTACATCCCACGAGGTAGCACTGAAGCTTTCTTT. This codes for CASSYIPRGSTEAFF.

This clonotype was observed many times. This chain links TRBV7-2 with TRBJ2-1, with a tentative D call TRBD1 (6 bases). Per the germline V gene, CDR1 is SGHTA and CDR2 is FQGNSA. The CDR3 is made up of 18 amino acids. The V gene lost 5 bases and the J gene lost 4 bases, with 24 bases spanning the gap. CDR3 bases: TGTGCCAGCAGCAACTTGTTGGGGGCCCACCCCATATACAATGAGCAGTTCTTC. Translated, it gives CASSNLLGAHPIYNEQFF.

CDR3 nucleotide sequence: TGTGCCAGCAGTGGCCTACTAGCCCCCCCCTACAATGAGCAGTTCTTC. It codes for CASSGLLAPPYNEQFF. V gene TRBV2 combines with J gene TRBJ2-1; a weak D match, TRBD2 (6 bases). This CDR3 is 16 amino acids long. The germline V and J ends were trimmed by 4 bases and 2 bases, with 15 bases remaining between them. The germline V gene has CDR1 SNHLY and CDR2 FYNNEI.

This clonotype was detected many times. This chain connects TRBV28 to TRBJ1-1; D is unresolved. V lost 7 bases and J 12 bases, leaving 27 bases between the germline ends. Germline loops: CDR1 MDHEN, CDR2 SYDVKM. The length of the CDR3 is 15 residues. The DNA of the CDR3 is TGTGCCAGCACCGACCCGGCCGGCAGGTCTCATGATCCTTTCTTT. This encodes CASTDPAGRSHDPFF.

This clonotype was seen a handful of times. J is TRBJ2-1 and V is TRBV7-3; D possibly corresponds to TRBD2 (6 bases). The germline CDR1 and CDR2 sequences are SGHTA and FQGTGA. The CDR3 length is 16 residues. V gave up 5 bases and J gave up 4 bases, with 18 bases separating them. This CDR3 is CASSKRVLAQYNEQFF. The DNA of the CDR3 is TGTGCCAGCAGCAAGCGGGTTCTAGCTCAATACAATGAGCAGTTCTTC.